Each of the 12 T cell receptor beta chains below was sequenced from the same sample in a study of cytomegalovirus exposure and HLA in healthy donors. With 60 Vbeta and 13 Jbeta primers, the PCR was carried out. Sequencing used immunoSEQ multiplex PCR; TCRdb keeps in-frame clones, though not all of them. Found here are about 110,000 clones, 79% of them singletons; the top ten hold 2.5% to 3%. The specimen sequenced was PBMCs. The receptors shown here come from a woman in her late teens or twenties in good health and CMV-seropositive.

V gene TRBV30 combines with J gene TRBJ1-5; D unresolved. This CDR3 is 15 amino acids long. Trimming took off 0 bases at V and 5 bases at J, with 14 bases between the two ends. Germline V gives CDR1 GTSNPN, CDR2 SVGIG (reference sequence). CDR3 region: CAWSVGWRVDQPQHF. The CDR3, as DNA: TGTGCCTGGAGTGTAGGGTGGAGGGTGGATCAGCCCCAGCATTTT.

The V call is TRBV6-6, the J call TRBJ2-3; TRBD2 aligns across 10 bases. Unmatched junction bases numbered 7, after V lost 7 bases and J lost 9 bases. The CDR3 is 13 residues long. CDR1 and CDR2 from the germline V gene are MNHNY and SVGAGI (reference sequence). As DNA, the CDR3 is TGTGCCAGCATACCGAGCGGGAGGGGGACGCAGTATTTT. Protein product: CASIPSGRGTQYF.

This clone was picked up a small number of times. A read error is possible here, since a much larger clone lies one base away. CDR3 amino acids: CASSAAATNEKLLF. The CDR3 coding sequence is TGTGCCAGCTCAGCGGCAGCAACTAATGAAAAACTGCTTTTT. This chain uses TRBV18 with TRBJ1-4, with D unclear. The CDR3 extends over 14 amino acids. Germline V gene data show CDR1 as KGHSH and CDR2 as LQKENI.

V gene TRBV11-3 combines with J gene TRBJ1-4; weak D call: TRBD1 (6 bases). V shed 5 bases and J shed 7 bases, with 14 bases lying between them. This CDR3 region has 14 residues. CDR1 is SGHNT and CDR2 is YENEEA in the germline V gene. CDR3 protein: CASSRRDTGEKLFF. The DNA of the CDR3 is TGTGCCAGCAGCCGCCGGGACACTGGTGAAAAACTGTTTTTT.

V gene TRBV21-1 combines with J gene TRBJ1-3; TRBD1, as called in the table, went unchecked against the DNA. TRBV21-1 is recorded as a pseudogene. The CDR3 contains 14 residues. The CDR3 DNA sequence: TGTGCCAGCAGCAAAGACAGGCCTGGAAACACCATATATTTT. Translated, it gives CASSKDRPGNTIYF.

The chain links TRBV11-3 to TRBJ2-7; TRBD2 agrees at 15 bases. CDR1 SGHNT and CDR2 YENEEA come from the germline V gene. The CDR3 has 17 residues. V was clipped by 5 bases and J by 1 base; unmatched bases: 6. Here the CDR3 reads CASSRRTSGGGSYEQYF. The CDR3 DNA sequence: TGTGCCAGCAGCCGGAGGACTAGCGGGGGGGGATCCTACGAGCAGTACTTC.

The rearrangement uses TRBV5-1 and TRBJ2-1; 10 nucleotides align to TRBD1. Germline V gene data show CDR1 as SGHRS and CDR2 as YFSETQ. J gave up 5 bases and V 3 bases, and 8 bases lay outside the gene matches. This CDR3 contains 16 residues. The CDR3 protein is CASSSTGGSGDNEQFF. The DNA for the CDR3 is TGCGCCAGCAGCTCGACAGGGGGCTCGGGGGACAATGAGCAGTTCTTC.

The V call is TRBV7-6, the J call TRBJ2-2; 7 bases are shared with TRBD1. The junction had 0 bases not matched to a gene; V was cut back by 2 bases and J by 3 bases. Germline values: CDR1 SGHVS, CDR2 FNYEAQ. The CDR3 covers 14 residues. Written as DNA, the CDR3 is TGTGCCAGCAGCTTACAGGGGGACACCGGGGAGCTGTTTTTT. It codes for CASSLQGDTGELFF.

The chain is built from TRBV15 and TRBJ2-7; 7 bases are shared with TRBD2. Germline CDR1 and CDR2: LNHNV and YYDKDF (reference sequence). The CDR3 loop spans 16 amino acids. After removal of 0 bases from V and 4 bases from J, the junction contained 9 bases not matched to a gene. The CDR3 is CATSRDPSGTFYEQYF. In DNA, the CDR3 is TGTGCCACCAGCAGAGATCCCAGCGGGACCTTTTACGAGCAGTACTTC.

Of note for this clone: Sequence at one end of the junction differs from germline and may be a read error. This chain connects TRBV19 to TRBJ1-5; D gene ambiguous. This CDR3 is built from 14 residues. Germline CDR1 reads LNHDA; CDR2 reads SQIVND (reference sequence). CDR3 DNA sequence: TGTGCCAGTAGTATCGGGTGGGAGGGTCAGCCCCAGAATTTT. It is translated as CASSIGWEGQPQNF.

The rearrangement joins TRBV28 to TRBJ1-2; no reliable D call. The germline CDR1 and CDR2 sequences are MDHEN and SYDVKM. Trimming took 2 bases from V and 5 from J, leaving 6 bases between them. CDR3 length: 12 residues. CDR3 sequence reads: CASSLREYGYTF. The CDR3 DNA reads TGTGCCAGCAGTTTACGGGAATATGGCTACACCTTC.

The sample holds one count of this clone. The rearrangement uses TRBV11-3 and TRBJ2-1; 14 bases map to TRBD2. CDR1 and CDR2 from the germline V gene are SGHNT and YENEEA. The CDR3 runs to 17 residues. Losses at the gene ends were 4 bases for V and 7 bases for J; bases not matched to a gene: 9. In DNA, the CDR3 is TGTGCCAGCAGCTGGAGGGGACTAGCGGGAGAAGAGAATGAGCAGTTCTTC. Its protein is CASSWRGLAGEENEQFF.